The 15 T cell receptor beta chains below come from one sample, sequenced in a study of early T cells in non-severe SARS-CoV-2 infection. TCRdb re-derived calls from the 5' RACE reads in MiXCR, one entry per CDR3 protein. The sample consists of around 50,000 distinct CDR3 sequences, over 10% of them appearing once. Sequences were obtained from whole blood. Source of these receptors: an adult who was a healthcare worker with PCR-confirmed SARS-CoV-2 infection or an uninfected control (not recorded which).

The chain employs TRBV9 and TRBJ2-2; 8 bases align to TRBD1. J gave up 13 bases and V 5 bases, and 4 bases lay outside the gene matches. The CDR3 loop spans 11 amino acids. Per the germline V gene, CDR1 is SGDLS and CDR2 is YYNGEE. The CDR3 DNA sequence: TGTGCCAGCAGTGCAGGGGGCGGGCTGTTTTTT. Residues: CASSAGGGLFF.

At least ten counts were recorded for this clonotype. This chain joins TRBV2 and TRBJ1-6; 9 bases align to TRBD1. V shed 4 bases and J 10 bases; nucleotides not matched to a gene: 11. Germline V gene data show CDR1 as SNHLY and CDR2 as FYNNEI. CDR3 length: 16 amino acids. The CDR3 nucleotides read TGTGCCAGCAGTGTCCCGACGGGACAGGGACCCTCACCCCTCCACTTT. Its translation: CASSVPTGQGPSPLHF.

J is TRBJ2-3 and V is TRBV2; 9 nucleotides align to TRBD2. Trimming cost V 7 bases and J 6 bases; bases outside gene matches: 11. This CDR3 spans 15 amino acids. Looked up from germline, CDR1 is SNHLY and CDR2 is FYNNEI. The CDR3 loop reads CASTLFKLAGDTQYF. CDR3 nucleotides: TGTGCCAGCACCCTCTTTAAGCTAGCGGGGGATACGCAGTATTTT. Supplemented by reference TRBV2 and TRBJ2-3, the full variable domain reads EPEVTQTPSHQVTQMGQEVILRCVPISNHLYFYWYRQILGQKVEFLVSFYNNEISEKSEIFDDQFSVERPDGSNFTLKIRSTKLEDSAMYFCASTLFKLAGDTQYFGPGTRLTVL.

This clonotype was observed a handful of times. The chain links TRBV2 to TRBJ1-1; D is possibly TRBD1 (5 bases). Germline CDR1 and CDR2: SNHLY and FYNNEI. V lost 3 bases and J lost 11, with 13 bases in between. The CDR3 contains 12 residues. For the CDR3, the DNA is TGTGCCAGCAGTGATGCGGGGCTTTGGGCTTTCTTT. Its translation: CASSDAGLWAFF.

In its sample, this clonotype was seen many times. The chain recombines TRBV5-1 with TRBJ1-2; D call uncertain. Germline CDR1 and CDR2: SGHRS and YFSETQ. The V end was cut by 0 bases, the J end by 7 bases, with 7 bases between. This CDR3 contains 12 residues. The CDR3 DNA reads as TGCGCCAGCAGCTTGGATGCCGCTGGCTACACCTTC. Translated, it gives CASSLDAAGYTF.

This chain links TRBV11-1 with TRBJ2-3; possibly TRBD2 for D (6 bases). The CDR3 has 14 residues. CDR1 and CDR2 from the germline V gene are SGHAT and FQDESV (reference sequence). With 10 bases removed from V and 0 bases from J, the gap between germline ends came to 14 bases. The CDR3 sequence is CATQGGISTDTQYF. Written as DNA, the CDR3 is TGTGCCACCCAGGGCGGGATAAGCACAGATACGCAGTATTTT.

Turning to this clonotype: A read error may produce the germline difference seen at one junction end. The chain combines TRBV11-2 with TRBJ2-1, with a weak D call TRBD2 (5 bases). The CDR3 runs to 15 residues. Germline V gene lookup returns CDR1 SGHAT and CDR2 FQNNGV. This CDR3 reads CASNLDKLGSNEQFF. CDR3 bases: TGTGCCAGCAACTTAGATAAACTAGGCTCGAATGAGCAGTTCTTC.

The V gene is TRBV3-1, the J gene TRBJ2-1; D gene unclear. V was pared by 3 bases and J by 10 bases, with 10 bases between. The length of the CDR3 is 12 residues. CDR1 is LGHDT and CDR2 is YNNKEL in the germline V gene (reference sequence). The CDR3 DNA sequence: TGTGCCAGCAGCCATTTAGAAAGCGAGCAGTTCTTC. This gives the protein CASSHLESEQFF.

The rearrangement uses TRBV5-1 and TRBJ1-2; no firm D call. Germline V gene lookup returns CDR1 SGHRS and CDR2 YFSETQ. V lost 0 bases and J 4 bases, leaving 4 bases between the germline ends. The CDR3 loop spans 12 amino acids. CDR3 coding DNA: TGCGCCAGCAGCTTGGGAGGCTATGGCTACACCTTC. Protein sequence: CASSLGGYGYTF. Full variable domain (outside the CDR3, taken from reference TRBV5-1 and TRBJ1-2): KAGVTQTPRYLIKTRGQQVTLSCSPISGHRSVSWYQQTPGQGLQFLFEYFSETQRNKGNFPGRFSGRQFSNSRSEMNVSTLELGDSALYLCASSLGGYGYTFGSGTRLTVV.

This clonotype came up many times. The rearrangement links TRBV3-1 to TRBJ2-2; 9 bases line up with TRBD1. The CDR3 has 15 residues. The germline CDR1 and CDR2 sequences are LGHDT and YNNKEL (reference sequence). Losses at the gene ends were 6 bases for V and 2 bases for J; bases not matched to a gene: 4. The CDR3 nucleotides are TGTGCCAGCAGAAACACAGGGGGCAACACCGGGGAGCTGTTTTTT. Protein sequence: CASRNTGGNTGELFF.

Points on this clonotype: With a much larger clone just one base away, this may be a read error. The rearrangement uses TRBV5-1 and TRBJ2-1; TRBD2 matches 7 bases. The germline V gene has CDR1 SGHRS and CDR2 YFSETQ. Trimming cost V 4 bases and J 5 bases; bases outside gene matches: 21. The CDR3 runs to 19 residues. CDR3 sequence: CASSPGLSGTFGLDNEQFF. The DNA of the CDR3 is TGCGCCAGCAGCCCGGGACTATCGGGAACGTTCGGCCTAGACAATGAGCAGTTCTTC.

The chain employs TRBV5-1 and TRBJ2-1; 7 nucleotides agree with TRBD1. The CDR3 runs to 15 residues. V lost 6 bases, J lost 4 bases, and 10 bases stayed unmatched. Germline V gives CDR1 SGHRS, CDR2 YFSETQ. The CDR3 DNA follows: TGCGCCAGCAACTTTGGGCAGGGGGTTTACAATGAGCAGTTCTTC. Protein sequence: CASNFGQGVYNEQFF.

The V call is TRBV3-1, the J call TRBJ2-7; TRBD1 aligns across 10 bases. CDR3 length equals 16 residues. The germline gives CDR1 LGHDT, CDR2 YNNKEL (reference sequence). J gave up 4 bases and V 1 base, and 7 bases lay outside the gene matches. The CDR3 DNA is TGTGCCAGCAGCCAAGGGACCGGGACAGGGGAGTACGAGCAGTACTTC. Its protein product is CASSQGTGTGEYEQYF.

The chain couples TRBV28 to TRBJ2-3; 13 positions agree with TRBD2. Germline V lookup: CDR1 MDHEN, CDR2 SYDVKM. J lost 2 bases, V lost 8 bases, and 4 bases had no gene match. The CDR3 length is 15 residues. In DNA form, the CDR3 reads TGTGCCAGCGGCGGGACTAGCGGGAACACAGATACGCAGTATTTT. Its translation: CASGGTSGNTDTQYF.

This clonotype occurred many times. The V call is TRBV20-1, the J call TRBJ2-7; TRBD2 matches at 13 bases. This CDR3 has 18 residues. Germline CDR1 reads DFQATT; CDR2 reads SNEGSKA (reference sequence). J was trimmed by 2 bases and V by 1 base; bases with no gene match: 11. As DNA, the CDR3 is TGCAGTGCTAGAGTACTGGAGACTAGCGGGAGGACTCCCTACGAGCAGTACTTC. Its translation: CSARVLETSGRTPYEQYF.